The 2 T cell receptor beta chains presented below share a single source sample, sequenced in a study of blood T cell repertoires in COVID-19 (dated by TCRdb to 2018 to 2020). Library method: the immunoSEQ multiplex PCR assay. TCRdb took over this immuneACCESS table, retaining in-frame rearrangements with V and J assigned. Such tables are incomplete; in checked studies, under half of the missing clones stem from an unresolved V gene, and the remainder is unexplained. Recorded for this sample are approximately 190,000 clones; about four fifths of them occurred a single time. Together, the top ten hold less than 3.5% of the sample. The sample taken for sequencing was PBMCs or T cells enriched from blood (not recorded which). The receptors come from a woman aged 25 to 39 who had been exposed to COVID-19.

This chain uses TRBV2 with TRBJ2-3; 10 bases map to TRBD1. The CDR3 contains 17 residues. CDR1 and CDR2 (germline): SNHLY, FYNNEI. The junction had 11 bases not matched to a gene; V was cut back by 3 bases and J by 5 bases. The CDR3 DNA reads TGTGCCAGCAGTGACTGGGGACAGGGGACAGCAAAAGATACGCAGTATTTT. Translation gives CASSDWGQGTAKDTQYF.

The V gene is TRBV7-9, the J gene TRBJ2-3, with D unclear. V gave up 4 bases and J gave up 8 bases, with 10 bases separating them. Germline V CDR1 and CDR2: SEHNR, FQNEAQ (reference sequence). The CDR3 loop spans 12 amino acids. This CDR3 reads CASSSIEATQYF. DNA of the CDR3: TGTGCCAGCAGCTCTATAGAGGCTACGCAGTATTTT.